The present TCR beta chain was sequenced within a study of T cell responses to AZD1222 COVID-19 vaccine. As for the study in general: Second doses that came at about 4 or about 12 weeks were put together. Overall study findings and caveats: White British donors predominated, females outnumbered males, and clonal diversity was possibly underestimated. Repertoire collection took place solely once the T cell response had peaked. Baseline serostatus was positive in only a handful of AZD1222 recipients.

Comment on this clone: The antigen is undetermined.

The data were produced by immunoSEQ multiplex PCR, yet TCRdb's version contains in-frame clones alone and is incomplete. The top ten hold around 4.5% of the sample, which has roughly 120,000 clones, about nine tenths seen once. Trimming took 2 bases from V and 1 from J, leaving 8 bases between them. CDR1 KGHSH and CDR2 LQKENI come from the germline V gene. This CDR3 comprises 14 residues. The sample consisted of peripheral blood, taken on day 0 of AZD1222 vaccination. The rearrangement links TRBV18 to TRBJ1-1; D is undetermined. The sequence was collected from an adult in good health. DNA for the CDR3: TGTGCCAGCTCACCAAGCGGCGGGAACACTGAAGCTTTCTTT. Protein: CASSPSGGNTEAFF.